This section outlines one T cell receptor beta chain sequence together with its context. Its antigen is unidentified. PCR amplification relied on 60 Vbeta primers (plus 13 Jbeta primers). Repertoires were generated with immunoSEQ multiplex PCR, while TCRdb's copy carries only in-frame clones and drops some. Seen here are hundreds of thousands of clones, around 79% observed once, and the top ten hold around 1.9%. This entry is derived from a study of cytomegalovirus exposure and HLA in healthy donors. Broader study findings: A missense variant in DCLRE1C was later tied to TCR beta V- and J-gene trimming. 87-base-pair reads could not separate some V segments, including TRBV6-2 and TRBV6-3. Across all donors, roughly uniform sequencing depth was an assumption of the presence/absence analyses.

Germline V gene lookup returns CDR1 SGHAT and CDR2 FQNNGV. The CDR3 is 14 amino acids. Trimming left V 2 bases short and J 1 base short, with 8 bases between. Healthy bone marrow donors supplied every sample. Sequencing input: PBMCs. The V call is TRBV11-2, the J call TRBJ1-1; no definite D call. This sequence originates from a male donor in good health and CMV-seronegative. Here the CDR3 DNA reads TGTGCCAGCAGCTTATCCGGGTGGAACACTGAAGCTTTCTTT. It is translated as CASSLSGWNTEAFF.